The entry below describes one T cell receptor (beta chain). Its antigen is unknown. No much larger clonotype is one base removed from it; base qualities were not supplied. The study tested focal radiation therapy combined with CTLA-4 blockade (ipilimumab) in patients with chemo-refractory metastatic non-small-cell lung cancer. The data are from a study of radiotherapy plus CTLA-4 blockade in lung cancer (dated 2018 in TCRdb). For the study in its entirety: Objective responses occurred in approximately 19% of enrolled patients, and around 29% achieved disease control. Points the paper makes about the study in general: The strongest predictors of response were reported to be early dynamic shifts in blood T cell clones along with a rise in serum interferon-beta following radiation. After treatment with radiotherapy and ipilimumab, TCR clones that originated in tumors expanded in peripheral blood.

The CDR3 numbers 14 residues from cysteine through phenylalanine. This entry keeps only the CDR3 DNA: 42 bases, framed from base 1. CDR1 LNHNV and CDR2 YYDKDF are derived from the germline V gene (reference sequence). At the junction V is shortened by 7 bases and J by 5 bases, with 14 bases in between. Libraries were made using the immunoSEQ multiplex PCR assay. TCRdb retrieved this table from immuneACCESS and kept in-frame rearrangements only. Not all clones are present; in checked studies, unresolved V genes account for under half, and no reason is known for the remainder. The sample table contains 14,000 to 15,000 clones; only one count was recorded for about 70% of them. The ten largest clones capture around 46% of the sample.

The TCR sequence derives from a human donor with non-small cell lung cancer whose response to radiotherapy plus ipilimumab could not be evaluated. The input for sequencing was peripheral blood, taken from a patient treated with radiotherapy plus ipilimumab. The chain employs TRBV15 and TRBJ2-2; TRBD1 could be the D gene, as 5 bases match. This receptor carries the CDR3 CATKQGSTTGELFF. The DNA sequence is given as TGTGCCACCAAGCAGGGAAGCACGACCGGGGAGCTGTTTTTT.